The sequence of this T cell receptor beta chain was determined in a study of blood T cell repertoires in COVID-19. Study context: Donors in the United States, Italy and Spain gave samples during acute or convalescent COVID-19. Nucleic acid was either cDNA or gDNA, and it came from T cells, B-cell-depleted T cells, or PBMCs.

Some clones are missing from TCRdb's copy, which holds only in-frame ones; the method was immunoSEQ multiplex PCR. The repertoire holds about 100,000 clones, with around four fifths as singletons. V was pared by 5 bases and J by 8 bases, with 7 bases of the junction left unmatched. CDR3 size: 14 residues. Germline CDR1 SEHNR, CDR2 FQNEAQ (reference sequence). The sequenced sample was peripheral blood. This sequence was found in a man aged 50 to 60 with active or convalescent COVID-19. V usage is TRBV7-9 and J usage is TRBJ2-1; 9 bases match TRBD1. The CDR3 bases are TGTGCCAGCAGCCCACAGGGGGCTCTAGATGAGCAGTTCTTC. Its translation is CASSPQGALDEQFF.